The 2 T cell receptor beta chains given below trace back to one sample, sequenced in a study of response to subunit inactivated influenza vaccine. TCRdb re-called the RT-PCR reads through MiXCR, storing one row per CDR3 protein. Of fewer than 600,000 distinct CDR3 sequences in the sample, 6.5% to 8% were seen once. The sequencing used PBMCs from blood, collected around 25 months after vaccination. These TCRs come from a man in his fifties or sixties who received an inactivated influenza vaccine.

A few counts support this clonotype. This sequence joins TRBV6-2 or TRBV6-3 and TRBJ2-5; D gene uncertain. V was pared by 10 bases and J by 2 bases, with 5 bases between. Germline V gene sequence: CDR1 MNHEY, CDR2 SVGEGT. The CDR3 length is 10 residues. The CDR3 DNA reads as TGTGCCACCATACAAGAGACCCAGTACTTC. It translates to CATIQETQYF.

V and J are TRBV29-1 and TRBJ2-1; 12 nucleotides match TRBD2. V dropped 4 bases and J dropped 7; count of bases not matched to a gene: 8. This CDR3 is 15 amino acids long. Germline CDR1 reads SQVTM; CDR2 reads ANQGSEA. The CDR3 here is CSVAKGLAGINEQFF. The CDR3 nucleotides are TGCAGCGTTGCCAAGGGACTAGCGGGCATTAATGAGCAGTTCTTC.